This is a list of T cell receptor beta chains from one sample in a study of cytomegalovirus exposure and HLA in healthy donors. Sequenced by immunoSEQ multiplex PCR; TCRdb stores in-frame clones only, minus some. The data show around 100,000 clones, around 70% seen once. Sequenced sample: PBMCs. The receptor source for this set is a young man in good health and CMV-seropositive. The CDR3 runs from the conserved cysteine through the conserved F or W. Fields, in order: V gene, D gene, clone size, J gene, CDR3 DNA, CDR3 protein. The D gene is left open where the match is weak. Rows may omit the clone size; those that give it use once, few, many or a size class.

TRBV5-5,NA,NA,TRBJ1-5,TGTGCCAGCAGCTTGGCCGGGGTGAATCAGCCCCAGCATTTT,CASSLAGVNQPQHF
TRBV30,TRBD1,NA,TRBJ1-4,TGTGCCGGGGGACAGGGCGACGAAAAACTGTTTTTT,CAGGQGDEKLFF
TRBV30,TRBD1,NA,TRBJ2-1,TGTGCCTGGGGGGACAGGGGTGAGCAGTTCTTC,CAWGDRGEQFF
TRBV27,TRBD1,NA,TRBJ1-3,TGTGCCAGCAGTTTCAGGGGGAGAGGAAACACCATATATTTT,CASSFRGRGNTIYF
TRBV28,NA,NA,TRBJ2-7,TGTGCCAGCACCCAAGGTGGGGGGTGGGTCGACGGCGAGCAGTACTTC,CASTQGGGWVDGEQYF
TRBV5-4,NA,NA,TRBJ2-5,TGTGCCAGCAGCTTGCGGGACAAAGAGACCCAGTACTTC,CASSLRDKETQYF
TRBV28,NA,few,TRBJ1-4,TGTGCCAGCAGTCTACAGGCTTTGAATGAAAAACTGTTTTTT,CASSLQALNEKLFF
TRBV11-2,TRBD2,NA,TRBJ2-1,TGTGCCAGCAGCTTAGAGGCTAGCGGGGGCAATGAGCAGTTCTTC,CASSLEASGGNEQFF
TRBV5-4,TRBD2,NA,TRBJ2-1,TGTGCCAGCAGCTCCGGGACTAGCGGGGGGACTGAGCAGTTCTTC,CASSSGTSGGTEQFF
TRBV28,NA,NA,TRBJ2-7,TGTGCCAGCAGTCCCAGGGGCGAGCAGTACTTC,CASSPRGEQYF
TRBV10-1,TRBD2,once,TRBJ2-2,TGCGCCAGCAGTGCTAGCGGGGCCGGGGAGCTGTTTTTT,CASSASGAGELFF
TRBV2,TRBD2,NA,TRBJ2-3,TGTGCCAGCAGTGAGGCTAGCGGGGGGCGTGATACGCAGTATTTT,CASSEASGGRDTQYF
TRBV27,NA,few,TRBJ2-7,TGTGCCAGCAGTTTAGACAGGTCCCCCCCCTACGAGCAGTACTTC,CASSLDRSPPYEQYF
TRBV29-1,TRBD1,NA,TRBJ1-2,TGCAGCGTTGTGGCAGGGGACAGCTATGGCTACACCTTC,CSVVAGDSYGYTF
TRBV30,NA,NA,TRBJ2-7,TGTGCCTGGAACCACCCTTCGGACGAGCAGTACTTC,CAWNHPSDEQYF
TRBV2,TRBD1,NA,TRBJ2-1,TGTGCCAGCAGTCCCGGGACAGGGGGCTTCAATGAGCAGTTCTTC,CASSPGTGGFNEQFF
TRBV5-5,NA,NA,TRBJ1-1,TGTGCCAGCAGCTTGGGGCCGGAGGAACAGACCAAGAACACTGAAGCTTTCTTT,CASSLGPEEQTKNTEAFF
TRBV9,TRBD1,NA,TRBJ1-2,TGTGCCAGCAGCACCTGGACAGGGGAGGTCGGCGGCTACACCTTC,CASSTWTGEVGGYTF
TRBV5-6,NA,few,TRBJ1-4,TGTGCCAGCAGCTTTGGTGTCGGTGAAAAACTGTTTTTT,CASSFGVGEKLFF
TRBV11-2,NA,NA,TRBJ1-4,TGTGCCAGCAGCTTAGGATACAGGGAAAAACTGTTTTTT,CASSLGYREKLFF
TRBV30,NA,NA,TRBJ1-1,TGTGCCTGGAGCGAACTCGGGACTTCCTGGCCCACTGAAGCTTTCTTT,CAWSELGTSWPTEAFF
TRBV6-4,NA,NA,TRBJ1-5,TGTGCCAGATCGGGTTGTCAGCCCCAGCATTTT,CARSGCQPQHF
TRBV13,TRBD1,NA,TRBJ2-3,TGTGCCAGCAGCGCGCAGGGGGCGCAGCTTACGCAGTATTTT,CASSAQGAQLTQYF
TRBV6-5,NA,NA,TRBJ1-2,TGTGCCAGCAGGCCATCCGGGGGTATCTATGGCTACACCTTC,CASRPSGGIYGYTF
TRBV19,TRBD2,NA,TRBJ2-1,TGTGCCAGTACAACCAGCGGGGGGTTCTTGCACAATGAGCAGTTCTTC,CASTTSGGFLHNEQFF
TRBV5-1,TRBD1,NA,TRBJ1-2,TGCGCCAGCAGCTTGGACGGACAGGAGTACTATGGCTACACCTTC,CASSLDGQEYYGYTF
TRBV6-6,NA,few,TRBJ2-7,TGTGCCAGCAGTTACGGGAGTGCAATCGGCTACGAGCAGTACTTC,CASSYGSAIGYEQYF
TRBV4-1,TRBD2,NA,TRBJ2-7,TGCGCCAGCAGCAGCGGGGGAGAGCAGTACTTC,CASSSGGEQYF
TRBV6-5,TRBD2,NA,TRBJ2-1,TGTGCCAGCAGAGTTAGCGGGGGGGGCTACAATGAGCAGTTCTTC,CASRVSGGGYNEQFF
TRBV7-2,TRBD2,once,TRBJ2-2,TGTGCCAGCAGCCCCCCGGGACTAGCGAACGGGGAGCTGTTTTTT,CASSPPGLANGELFF